Included here is one T cell receptor beta chain sequence, with context. As yet, its antigen is unknown. The germline CDR1 and CDR2 sequences are KGHSH and LQKENI. The V and J ends lost 1 base and 3 bases respectively, with 21 bases between them. CDR3 length: 18 amino acids. This record belongs to a study of shared clonotypes between healthy human individuals. General study results and limits: The authors expected sequencing depth to affect clonotype sharing among donors.

Several immunoSEQ 96-well plates shared each subset's DNA, each plate a replicate. Clones were read by immunoSEQ multiplex PCR, and TCRdb kept only the in-frame ones, dropping some. The table includes roughly 2.2 million clones, 93% detected once. A CD45RA-negative memory subset and a CD45RA+ naive subset were separated from the CD4+ cells. The chain recombines TRBV18 with TRBJ2-5, with D possibly being TRBD1 (6 bases). The receptor's source is a man between 18 and 29 years old in good health. Some clones in this sample may be carry-over from other donors' samples. The sample consisted of naive CD4+ T cells from PBMCs. Subset described: CD45RA+ positively selected. The CDR3 DNA reads as TGTGCCAGCTCACCACTCTCGACAGGTGCCGGACCTAAAGAGACCCAGTACTTC. Amino acids: CASSPLSTGAGPKETQYF.